Below are 2 T cell receptor beta chains sequenced from a single sample in a study of T cell responses to AZD1222 COVID-19 vaccine. The protocol was immunoSEQ multiplex PCR, while the TCRdb copy is restricted to in-frame clones and leaves out a portion. The table lists fewer than 150,000 clones, under 95% of them singletons, with around 3.3% in the top ten. Specimen: peripheral blood, collected on day 0 of AZD1222 vaccination. These receptor sequences come from an adult in good health.

This clone was observed once. The chain uses TRBV6-5 and TRBJ2-4; no reliable D call. The CDR3 runs 15 residues. V was pared by 4 bases and J by 0 bases, with 10 bases between. Per germline, CDR1 MNHEY and CDR2 SVGAGI. This chain's CDR3 is CASSWNLEAKNIQYF. The CDR3 DNA reads TGTGCCAGCAGTTGGAACCTGGAAGCCAAAAACATTCAGTACTTC.

The chain joins TRBV3-1 (or the pseudogene TRBV3-2) to TRBJ1-1; TRBD1 aligns across 8 bases. The CDR3 has 15 amino acids. Trimming took 4 bases from V and 1 from J; bases not matched to a gene: 5. Germline CDR1 is LGHDT and CDR2 is YNNKEL (reference sequence). The CDR3 is CASSLTGEGNTEAFF. The CDR3 DNA sequence: TGTGCCAGCAGCCTGACAGGGGAAGGGAACACTGAAGCTTTCTTT.